The rows below give T cell receptor beta chains drawn from one sample of a study of cytomegalovirus exposure and HLA in healthy donors. Using immunoSEQ multiplex PCR, the repertoire was profiled, and TCRdb retains in-frame clones only, with some absent. Of 95,000 to 150,000 clones detected, roughly 88% appear once; the ten largest clones hold about 6%. The sequencing input was PBMCs. These receptors were collected from a woman aged 18-30 years in good health and CMV-seropositive. The CDR3 runs from the conserved cysteine through the conserved F or W. A D gene is named only where the DNA matches it firmly. Rows may omit the clone size; those that give it use once, few, many or a size class.

>TRBD1|TRBJ2-3|18|TRBV5-6|.
CASSLGVAGQGGVDTQYF
TGTGCCAGCAGCTTGGGGGTGGCGGGACAGGGTGGCGTAGATACGCAGTATTTT
>TRBD2|TRBJ2-1|15|TRBV6-1|.
CASGRLAGDRGEQFF
TGTGCCAGCGGGAGACTAGCGGGGGATCGGGGGGAGCAGTTCTTC
>.|TRBJ1-3|14|TRBV7-9|.
CASSRGESGNTIYF
TGTGCCAGCAGCCGCGGCGAGTCTGGAAACACCATATATTTT
>TRBD2|TRBJ2-3|17|TRBV18|.
CASSPGLAPMSTDTQYF
TGTGCCAGCTCCCCCGGACTAGCGCCTATGAGCACAGATACGCAGTATTTT
>TRBD1|TRBJ1-1|13|TRBV6-6|.
CASSYERGRGSFF
TGTGCCAGCAGTTACGAAAGGGGGCGCGGGTCTTTCTTT
>TRBD2|TRBJ2-1|16|TRBV4-3|.
CASSQDREVPYNEQFF
TGCGCCAGCAGCCAAGATCGGGAGGTTCCCTACAATGAGCAGTTCTTC
>.|TRBJ1-6|14|TRBV10-3|.
CAISVARANSPLHF
TGTGCCATCAGTGTGGCCAGGGCCAATTCACCCCTCCACTTT
>TRBD2|TRBJ2-3|16|TRBV27|.
CASSLRTSVLIDTQYF
TGTGCCAGCAGTTTACGGACTAGTGTGTTGATAGATACGCAGTATTTT
>TRBD1|TRBJ1-2|16|TRBV5-4|.
CASSLPGQELRYGYTF
TGTGCCAGCAGCTTACCCGGACAGGAATTACGCTATGGCTACACCTTC
>.|TRBJ2-7|13|TRBV6-1|.
CASSQEESYEQYF
TGTGCCAGCAGTCAAGAAGAGTCCTACGAGCAGTACTTC
>.|TRBJ1-1|13|TRBV18|.
CASSPPSNSEAFF
TGTGCCAGCTCACCACCTTCCAACTCCGAAGCTTTCTTT
>.|TRBJ2-7|15|TRBV7-2|.
CASSIQAGGSYEQYF
TGTGCCAGCAGCATCCAAGCGGGCGGCTCCTACGAGCAGTACTTC
>TRBD1|TRBJ1-2|12|TRBV7-2|.
CASSTTGTGYTF
TGTGCCAGCAGCACGACAGGGACTGGCTACACCTTC
>.|TRBJ1-2|11|TRBV30|.
CAWSGTAYYTF
TGTGCCTGGAGTGGGACAGCGTACTACACCTTC
>TRBD2|TRBJ2-1|15|TRBV5-1|.
CASSSRLAGYNEQFF
TGCGCCAGCAGCTCGCGACTAGCGGGATACAATGAGCAGTTCTTC
>.|TRBJ1-4|17|TRBV19|.
CASSMVRGIVTNEKLFF
TGTGCCAGTAGTATGGTAAGGGGGATCGTCACTAATGAAAAACTGTTTTTT
>TRBD2|TRBJ2-6|18|TRBV4-2|.
CASSTPGGAPSGANVLTF
TGTGCCAGCAGCACCCCGGGAGGGGCTCCCTCTGGGGCCAACGTCCTGACTTTC
>TRBD1|TRBJ2-7|15|TRBV6-5|few
CASRPPGQGAREQYF
TGTGCCAGCAGACCGCCGGGACAGGGGGCACGGGAGCAGTACTTC
>.|TRBJ1-1|12|TRBV28|once
CASSLIRQGAFF
TGTGCCAGCAGTTTAATTAGGCAGGGAGCTTTCTTT
>TRBD1|TRBJ2-5|16|TRBV19|.
CASSSTPGQGSETQYF
TGTGCCAGTAGTTCCACTCCGGGACAGGGGTCGGAGACCCAGTACTTC
>.|TRBJ1-2|13|TRBV29-1|.
CSVRDLEGYGYTF
TGCAGCGTAAGGGACTTGGAAGGCTATGGCTACACCTTC
>.|TRBJ2-3|15|TRBV14|.
CASSQWGGLADTQYF
TGTGCCAGCAGCCAATGGGGGGGGCTGGCAGATACGCAGTATTTT
>TRBD1|TRBJ1-1|13|TRBV7-3|few
CASSLGTGAEAFF
TGTGCCAGCAGCTTGGGGACAGGGGCTGAAGCTTTCTTT
>TRBD2|TRBJ2-7|16|TRBV7-9|.
CASSLAPSGGSYEQYF
TGTGCCAGCAGCTTAGCTCCTAGCGGGGGATCCTACGAGCAGTACTTC
>.|TRBJ2-5|15|TRBV2|.
CASSAASLATETQYF
TGTGCCAGCAGTGCGGCTTCGCTAGCGACAGAGACCCAGTACTTC
>TRBD2|TRBJ2-2|17|TRBV10-3|.
CAISESAGLGGTGELFF
TGTGCCATCAGTGAGTCAGCAGGTCTGGGAGGGACCGGGGAGCTGTTTTTT
>TRBD2|TRBJ2-4|18|TRBV15|.
CATSSLPGSGGPKNIQYF
TGTGCCACCAGCAGCCTACCGGGATCGGGAGGACCCAAAAACATTCAGTACTTC
>.|TRBJ1-1|14|TRBV30|.
CACSRTRRGTEAFF
TGTGCCTGTTCTCGGACACGCCGTGGCACTGAAGCTTTCTTT
>.|TRBJ2-1|16|TRBV19|.
CASSIVSGGKDNEQFF
TGTGCCAGTAGTATAGTGTCGGGGGGCAAAGACAATGAGCAGTTCTTC
>.|TRBJ1-2|15|TRBV29-1|.
CSVGPGPTGDYGYTF
TGCAGCGTGGGGCCGGGTCCAACTGGGGACTATGGCTACACCTTC
>TRBD2|TRBJ2-3|17|TRBV13|.
CASSYLSGGAVTDTQYF
TGTGCCAGCAGCTATCTTAGCGGGGGGGCGGTCACAGATACGCAGTATTTT
>TRBD2|TRBJ2-3|16|TRBV19|.
CASSPRTSGSTDTQYF
TGTGCCAGTAGTCCTAGGACTAGCGGGAGTACAGATACGCAGTATTTT
>TRBD2|TRBJ2-3|14|TRBV29-1|.
CSVSTSGSTDTQYF
TGCAGCGTGTCGACTAGCGGGAGCACAGATACGCAGTATTTT
>.|TRBJ1-3|13|TRBV19|.
CASRRFSGNTIYF
TGTGCCAGTAGGAGATTCTCTGGAAACACCATATATTTT